This T cell receptor (beta chain) stems from a study of blood T cell repertoires in COVID-19. Method: immunoSEQ multiplex PCR; TCRdb's copy keeps in-frame clones and lacks some. The repertoire holds about 180,000 clones, with just over 85% as singletons. The germline V gene has CDR1 MNHEY and CDR2 SVGAGI. The junction had 9 bases not matched to a gene; V was cut back by 7 bases and J by 7 bases. This CDR3 contains 13 residues. J is TRBJ1-2 and V is TRBV6-5, with 7 positions matching TRBD1. The clonotype was recovered from a woman younger than 35 who had recovered from COVID-19. Sample: PBMCs or T cells enriched from blood (not recorded which). CDR3 loop: CASIRQGSLGYTF. DNA of the CDR3: TGTGCCAGCATTAGACAGGGAAGCCTTGGCTACACCTTC.